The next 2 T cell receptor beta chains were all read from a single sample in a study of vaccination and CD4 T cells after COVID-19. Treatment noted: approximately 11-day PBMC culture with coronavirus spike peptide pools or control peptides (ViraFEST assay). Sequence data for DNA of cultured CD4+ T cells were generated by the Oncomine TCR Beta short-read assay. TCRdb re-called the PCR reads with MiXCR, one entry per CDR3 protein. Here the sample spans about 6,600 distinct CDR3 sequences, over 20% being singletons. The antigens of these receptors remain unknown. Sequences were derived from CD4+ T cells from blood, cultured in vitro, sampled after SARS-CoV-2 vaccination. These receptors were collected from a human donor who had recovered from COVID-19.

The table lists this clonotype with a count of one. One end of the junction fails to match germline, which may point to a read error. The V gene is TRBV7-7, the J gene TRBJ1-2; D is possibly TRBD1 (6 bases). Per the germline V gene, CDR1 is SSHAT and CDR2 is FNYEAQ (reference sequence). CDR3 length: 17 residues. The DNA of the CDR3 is TGTGCTAGCAGCTTAGCAGCGGACAGCCCCCCCCCTTATGGCTACACCTTC. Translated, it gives CASSLAADSPPPYGYTF. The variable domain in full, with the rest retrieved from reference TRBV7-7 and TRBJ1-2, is GAGVSQSPRYKVTKRGQDVTLRCDPISSHATLYWYQQALGQGPEFLTYFNYEAQPDKSGLPSDRFSAERPEGSISTLTIQRTEQRDSAMYRCASSLAADSPPPYGYTFGSGTRLTVV.

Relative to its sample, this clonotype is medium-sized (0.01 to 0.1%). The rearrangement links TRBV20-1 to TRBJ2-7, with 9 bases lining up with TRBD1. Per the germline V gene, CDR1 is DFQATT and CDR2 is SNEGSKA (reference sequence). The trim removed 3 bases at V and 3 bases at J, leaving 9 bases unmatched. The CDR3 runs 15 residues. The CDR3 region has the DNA TGCAGTGCTAGCCCGGCGGAGACAGGGGGCTACGAGCAGTACTTC. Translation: CSASPAETGGYEQYF.